This TCR beta chain stems from a study of T-cell memory formation after mild COVID-19. The CDR3 runs to 16 residues. V lost 0 bases and J lost 5; bases outside the gene matches: 3. Per germline, CDR1 SGHRS and CDR2 YFSETQ. Via MiXCR, TCRdb re-called the 5' RACE reads, giving one row per CDR3 protein. The sample has under 450,000 distinct CDR3 sequences, more than 20% seen once. The TCR was taken from an adult woman who had mild COVID-19 (a few samples of this study predate the infection). Cell type and time point are not known. The chain links TRBV5-1 to TRBJ2-1, with 12 bases lining up with TRBD1. Sequenced material: PBMCs or a T cell subset sorted from them (not recorded which). The CDR3 DNA follows: TGCGCCAGCAGCTTGGCCGGGACAGGGGGCCACAATGAGCAGTTCTTC. Protein sequence: CASSLAGTGGHNEQFF. Based on the CDR3 plus reference TRBV5-1 and TRBJ2-1, the full variable domain is KAGVTQTPRYLIKTRGQQVTLSCSPISGHRSVSWYQQTPGQGLQFLFEYFSETQRNKGNFPGRFSGRQFSNSRSEMNVSTLELGDSALYLCASSLAGTGGHNEQFFGPGTRLTVL.